The 9 T cell receptor beta chains given below trace back to one sample, sequenced in a study of T-cell reconstitution after alpha-beta-depleted transplantation in children. Preparing the TCRbeta library involved the use of unique molecular identifiers. TCRdb processed the PCR reads anew with MiXCR; each CDR3 protein has one entry. Of approximately 510,000 distinct CDR3 sequences in the sample, around 18% were seen once. The specimen comprised PBMCs from the stem cell graft donor, sampled from the stem cell graft. These receptors were taken from a human donor who donated a stem cell graft to a child with acute lymphoblastic leukemia.

This clonotype was recorded a few times. The chain links TRBV5-1 to TRBJ2-6; D gene unclear. V shed 1 base and J shed 0 bases, with 11 bases lying between them. Germline CDR1 is SGHRS and CDR2 is YFSETQ. The CDR3 totals 17 residues. The CDR3 is CASSLLGWGSGANVLTF. CDR3 nucleotides: TGCGCCAGCAGCTTGTTGGGTTGGGGCTCTGGGGCCAACGTCCTGACTTTC. The whole variable domain, remainder taken from reference TRBV5-1 and TRBJ2-6, is KAGVTQTPRYLIKTRGQQVTLSCSPISGHRSVSWYQQTPGQGLQFLFEYFSETQRNKGNFPGRFSGRQFSNSRSEMNVSTLELGDSALYLCASSLLGWGSGANVLTFGAGSRLTVL.

The table lists this clonotype with many counts. DNA for the CDR3: TGCAGTGGTCACGAGGCGGGTAATCCACCCCAGCATTTT. Amino acid sequence: CSGHEAGNPPQHF. The chain is built from TRBV20-1 and TRBJ1-5; no clear D gene. V lost 7 bases, J lost 10 bases, and 20 bases lay in between. The germline V gene encodes CDR1 DFQATT and CDR2 SNEGSKA (reference sequence). The CDR3 has 13 amino acids.

This clonotype was observed a few times. The chain employs TRBV10-3 and TRBJ2-7; maybe TRBD2 (6 bases). V was shortened by 3 bases and J by 5 bases, with 11 bases between the two germline ends. Germline-derived CDR1 and CDR2 are ENHRY and SYGVKD. This CDR3 contains 13 residues. CDR3 DNA: TGTGCCATCAGTGAAACTAGCCCCCACGAGCAGTACTTC. Protein sequence: CAISETSPHEQYF.

This clonotype appeared many times. The rearrangement links TRBV5-1 to TRBJ2-7; D uncertain. CDR1 is SGHRS and CDR2 is YFSETQ in the germline V gene. The CDR3 loop spans 13 amino acids. Deletions cut 2 bases from V and 5 bases from J, with 11 bases between. The CDR3 sequence is CASSFGPWDEQYF. CDR3 in DNA: TGCGCCAGCAGCTTTGGCCCATGGGACGAGCAGTACTTC. Full variable domain (remainder filled in from reference TRBV5-1 and TRBJ2-7): KAGVTQTPRYLIKTRGQQVTLSCSPISGHRSVSWYQQTPGQGLQFLFEYFSETQRNKGNFPGRFSGRQFSNSRSEMNVSTLELGDSALYLCASSFGPWDEQYFGPGTRLTVT.

V gene TRBV13 combines with J gene TRBJ2-7, with D possibly matching TRBD1 (6 bases). The CDR3 sequence is 16 residues long. Looked up from germline, CDR1 is PRHDT and CDR2 is FYEKMQ (reference sequence). V was pared by 2 bases and J by 0 bases, with 14 bases between. The CDR3 DNA follows: TGTGCCAGCAGCTTAAACCGGAAAGGGGGCTCCTACGAGCAGTACTTC. Amino acids: CASSLNRKGGSYEQYF.

This clonotype was counted ten times or more. The chain recombines TRBV3-1 with TRBJ2-1; D not certain. The V gene's germline CDR1 is LGHDT and CDR2 YNNKEL (reference sequence). The V and J ends lost 0 bases and 6 bases respectively, with 0 bases between them. This CDR3 has 11 amino acids. The CDR3 here is CASSQDNEQFF. In DNA, the CDR3 is TGTGCCAGCAGCCAAGACAATGAGCAGTTCTTC.

The V gene is TRBV6-5, the J gene TRBJ2-1; the D gene is possibly TRBD2 (6 bases). The ends were cut back, 4 bases at V and 5 bases at J, with 18 bases in the middle. This CDR3 is built from 16 residues. Per the germline V gene, CDR1 is MNHEY and CDR2 is SVGAGI. The CDR3: CASSFRGTALHNEQFF. Here the CDR3 DNA reads TGTGCCAGCAGTTTTCGCGGGACGGCCCTACACAATGAGCAGTTCTTC.

The table lists this clonotype with a few counts. The V call is TRBV7-8, the J call TRBJ2-7, with a possible D match to TRBD2 (6 bases). Germline assignment: CDR1 SGHVS and CDR2 FQNEAQ. This CDR3 is 12 amino acids long. Trimming took off 5 bases at V and 5 bases at J, with 10 bases between the two ends. CDR3 loop: CASSRLVHEQYF. The CDR3 region has the DNA TGTGCCAGCAGCCGACTAGTTCACGAGCAGTACTTC. The variable domain in full, with the rest retrieved from reference TRBV7-8 and TRBJ2-7, is GAGVSQSPRYKVAKRGQDVALRCDPISGHVSLFWYQQALGQGPEFLTYFQNEAQLDKSGLPSDRFFAERPEGSVSTLKIQRTQQEDSAVYLCASSRLVHEQYFGPGTRLTVT.

This clonotype has just a few counts. This chain uses TRBV20-1 with TRBJ2-7; tentative D call: TRBD2 (5 bases). Trimming removed 7 bases at V and 2 bases at J, with 9 bases between. Germline-derived CDR1 and CDR2 are DFQATT and SNEGSKA (reference sequence). The CDR3 has 11 amino acids. The CDR3 sequence: CSGTGTYEQYF. For the CDR3, the DNA is TGCAGTGGAACGGGGACCTACGAGCAGTACTTC.